This T cell receptor beta chain was identified during a study of immune characterization of retroperitoneal liposarcoma. The CDR3 has 16 amino acids. The germline CDR1 and CDR2 sequences are LGHNA and YSLEER. The V segment lost 1 base and the J segment 3 bases; nucleotides outside the gene matches: 4. This clonotype was detected only a few times. TCRdb reprocessed the PCR reads with MiXCR, giving one entry per CDR3 protein. The repertoire includes about 3,800 distinct CDR3 sequences, over 25% of them detected once, and more than 8.5% sits in the top ten. This receptor was obtained from a female donor with retroperitoneal liposarcoma. The chain links TRBV4-3 to TRBJ2-3; 10 bases fit TRBD1. Sequenced: blood. CDR3 loop: CASSQVWTGGTDTQYF. The CDR3 DNA follows: TGCGCCAGCAGCCAAGTTTGGACAGGGGGTACAGATACGCAGTATTTT.